This T cell receptor (beta chain) is from a study of T cell repertoires in cytomegalovirus infection. Overall study context: The study used recently identified HLA-C-restricted and well-studied HLA-B-restricted CMV epitopes. An indication of both CMV infection and matching HLA type came from public TCR beta signatures.

As concerns this clonotype: Antigen unknown.

Study-wide points: Within the response measured ex vivo, HLA-C-restricted CMV-specific TCR beta clonotypes were dominant. Based on cumulative public TCR beta family frequency, carriers of CMV plus the relevant HLA were identified.

MiXCR was run by TCRdb on the reads, yielding one entry per CDR3 protein. The sample lists hundreds of thousands of distinct CDR3 sequences, under 45% occurring once. V gave up 2 bases and J gave up 2 bases; unmatched junction bases: 11. The CDR3 is made up of 20 amino acids. Germline-derived CDR1 and CDR2 are SGHAT and FQNNGV. V usage is TRBV11-2 and J usage is TRBJ2-2, with 13 bases identical to TRBD2. Sequenced material: cultured PBMCs, taken from culture after CMV antigen stimulation. The receptor was isolated from a human donor in good health (CMV status not recorded). Some clones in this sample may be carry-over from other donors' samples. In DNA form, the CDR3 reads TGTGCCAGCAGCTTATGGGGCACGGGGACTAGCGGGGAAAACACCGGGGAGCTGTTTTTT. Amino acids: CASSLWGTGTSGENTGELFF.